The rows below give T cell receptor beta chains drawn from one sample of a study of cytomegalovirus exposure and HLA in healthy donors. The table came from immunoSEQ multiplex PCR; TCRdb's copy has only in-frame clones and leaves some out. The data contain 55,000 to 70,000 clones, around 94% of them singletons. Sequencing was carried out using PBMCs. These receptors came from a man aged 18 to 35 in good health and CMV-seronegative. The CDR3 runs from the conserved cysteine through the conserved F or W. A D gene is named only where the DNA matches it firmly. Size is omitted from some rows. Given values are once, few, many or a class for expanded clones.

abundance,v_gene,d_gene,j_gene,CDR3aa,CDR3nt
-,TRBV6-6,-,TRBJ2-7,CASQRTEVGEQYF,TGTGCCAGCCAGAGGACAGAAGTCGGGGAGCAGTACTTC
-,TRBV28,TRBD2,TRBJ2-5,CASSLKGLAGGYETQYF,TGTGCCAGCAGTTTAAAGGGGCTAGCGGGAGGGTACGAGACCCAGTACTTC
-,TRBV7-9,TRBD2,TRBJ2-7,CASSPFPSGPYEQYF,TGTGCCAGCTCCCCGTTCCCTAGCGGGCCATACGAGCAGTACTTC
-,TRBV10-3,-,TRBJ2-7,CAISEWGLDDEQYF,TGTGCCATCAGTGAGTGGGGGCTGGACGACGAGCAGTACTTC
once,TRBV14,-,TRBJ2-2,CASSQDHRVNTGELFF,TGTGCCAGCAGCCAAGACCACAGGGTCAACACCGGGGAGCTGTTTTTT
-,TRBV6-5,TRBD1,TRBJ2-1,CASRGSGGRNEQFF,TGTGCCAGCAGGGGATCAGGGGGCAGAAATGAGCAGTTCTTC
-,TRBV13,TRBD1,TRBJ2-6,CASSSTGDSGANVLTF,TGTGCCAGCAGCTCTACAGGGGACTCTGGGGCCAACGTCCTGACTTTC
-,TRBV30,TRBD1,TRBJ2-3,CAWSVGRGTDTQYF,TGTGCCTGGAGTGTAGGCAGGGGGACAGATACGCAGTATTTT
-,TRBV10-3,-,TRBJ2-1,CAISNVIGASSYNEQFF,TGTGCCATCAGTAACGTGATAGGGGCCAGCTCCTACAATGAGCAGTTCTTC
-,TRBV28,-,TRBJ1-5,CASSLQAFYSNQPQHF,TGTGCCAGCAGTTTACAGGCGTTTTATAGCAATCAGCCCCAGCATTTT
-,TRBV19,-,TRBJ1-4,CASSDGPRGDEKLFF,TGTGCCAGTAGTGATGGGCCAAGGGGCGATGAAAAACTGTTTTTT
once,TRBV5-1,-,TRBJ2-3,CASNILPSTDTQYF,TGCGCCAGTAATATACTACCTAGCACAGATACGCAGTATTTT
-,TRBV6-5,-,TRBJ1-1,CASSLQGNTEAFF,TGTGCCAGCAGTCTACAGGGGAACACTGAAGCTTTCTTT
-,TRBV6-5,TRBD1,TRBJ1-4,CASSYQPQGANEKLFF,TGTGCCAGCAGTTATCAGCCCCAGGGGGCTAATGAAAAACTGTTTTTT
-,TRBV19,-,TRBJ2-7,CASSMGHIYEQYF,TGTGCCAGTAGTATGGGACACATTTACGAGCAGTACTTC
-,TRBV6-6,-,TRBJ1-5,CASSYEVAQPQHF,TGTGCCAGCAGTTACGAGGTCGCCCAGCCCCAGCATTTT
-,TRBV19,TRBD1,TRBJ2-7,CASSIYRGYEQYF,TGTGCCAGTAGTATATACAGGGGATACGAGCAGTACTTC
-,TRBV28,TRBD2,TRBJ2-3,CASSPSGRVTDTQYF,TGTGCCAGCAGTCCTAGCGGGAGAGTCACAGATACGCAGTATTTT
-,TRBV11-2,-,TRBJ2-1,CASSVGGVAFF,TGTGCCAGCAGCGTAGGGGGAGTTGCGTTCTTC
-,TRBV7-9,-,TRBJ2-7,CASSPKEGVYEQYF,TGTGCCAGCAGCCCGAAGGAGGGTGTGTACGAGCAGTACTTC
-,TRBV29-1,-,TRBJ2-2,CSVGRTDTGELFF,TGCAGCGTTGGGAGGACGGACACCGGGGAGCTGTTTTTT
-,TRBV7-2,TRBD1,TRBJ2-3,CASSPGTGGTDTQYF,TGTGCCAGCAGCCCAGGGACAGGGGGCACAGATACGCAGTATTTT